This is a list of T cell receptor beta chains from one sample in a study of T-cell memory formation after mild COVID-19. TCRdb re-called the 5' RACE reads through MiXCR, storing one row per CDR3 protein. Among about 540,000 distinct CDR3 sequences, about a fifth were seen once, and the ten largest hold approximately 13%. The sample comprised PBMCs or a T cell subset sorted from them (not recorded which). The receptors stem from an adult woman who had mild COVID-19 (a few samples of this study predate the infection). Cell type and time point are not known. Each CDR3 is given with its conserved first and last residue. The order of the fields is V gene, clone size, J gene, D gene, CDR3 DNA, CDR3 protein. The D gene is left open where the match is weak. A row's size may be missing; if present it is once, few, many or a size class.

v_call: TRBV19; clone_size: -; j_call: TRBJ1-2; d_call: TRBD1; cdr3_nt: TGTGCCAGTAGAGTAGGGGGCAGCGACTATGGCTACACCTTC; cdr3_aa: CASRVGGSDYGYTF
v_call: TRBV7-9; clone_size: -; j_call: TRBJ2-7; d_call: TRBD1; cdr3_nt: TGTGCCAGCAGCTTTGGGCACGGGACAGGTGACGAGCAGTACTTC; cdr3_aa: CASSFGHGTGDEQYF
v_call: TRBV24-1; clone_size: -; j_call: TRBJ2-5; d_call: -; cdr3_nt: TGTGCCACCAGTGAAGAGGGGTCGGCTTCGGAGACCCAGTACTTC; cdr3_aa: CATSEEGSASETQYF
v_call: TRBV18; clone_size: -; j_call: TRBJ1-6; d_call: -; cdr3_nt: TGTGCCAGCTCACCAACAAGCCAGCCGAATTCACCCCTCCACTTT; cdr3_aa: CASSPTSQPNSPLHF
v_call: TRBV11-2; clone_size: few; j_call: TRBJ2-3; d_call: TRBD2; cdr3_nt: TGTGCCAGCAGGACCGGGACTAGCGGGCCGCAGTATTTT; cdr3_aa: CASRTGTSGPQYF
v_call: TRBV18; clone_size: few; j_call: TRBJ1-5; d_call: -; cdr3_nt: TGTGCCAGCTCACCAGGGAGGAGCAATCAGCCCCAGCATTTT; cdr3_aa: CASSPGRSNQPQHF
v_call: TRBV2; clone_size: few; j_call: TRBJ2-1; d_call: TRBD2; cdr3_nt: TGTGCCAGCAGTGAGGCGGGGGGGCCGGAAGAGCAGTTCTTC; cdr3_aa: CASSEAGGPEEQFF
v_call: TRBV4-1; clone_size: -; j_call: TRBJ1-1; d_call: -; cdr3_nt: TGCGCCAGCAGCCAAGCCAGGTTTGGAAACACTGAAGCTTTCTTT; cdr3_aa: CASSQARFGNTEAFF
v_call: TRBV5-1; clone_size: -; j_call: TRBJ2-5; d_call: TRBD2; cdr3_nt: TGCGCCAGCAGCTCCGGACTAGCGGCCGAGACCCAGTACTTC; cdr3_aa: CASSSGLAAETQYF
v_call: TRBV7-6; clone_size: few; j_call: TRBJ2-7; d_call: TRBD2; cdr3_nt: TGTGCCAGCAGCTTAGCGGGGAGGTGGGCTAGCGGTTACGAGCAGTACTTC; cdr3_aa: CASSLAGRWASGYEQYF
v_call: TRBV20-1; clone_size: -; j_call: TRBJ1-6; d_call: TRBD1; cdr3_nt: TGCAGTGCCGTACTACAGGGGGGGGACTCACCCCTCCACTTT; cdr3_aa: CSAVLQGGDSPLHF
v_call: TRBV4-1; clone_size: few; j_call: TRBJ2-1; d_call: TRBD2; cdr3_nt: TGCGCCAGCAGCCAGATACTAGCGGGGGAGACGAACTCCTACAATGAGCAGTTCTTC; cdr3_aa: CASSQILAGETNSYNEQFF
v_call: TRBV28; clone_size: -; j_call: TRBJ1-3; d_call: -; cdr3_nt: TGTGCCTCTTGGGGGGGTAGCGGAGGAAACACCATATATTTT; cdr3_aa: CASWGGSGGNTIYF
v_call: TRBV27; clone_size: -; j_call: TRBJ2-7; d_call: -; cdr3_nt: TGTGCCAGCAGTTCCACCCTGACGAACGAGCAGTACTTC; cdr3_aa: CASSSTLTNEQYF
v_call: TRBV5-5; clone_size: -; j_call: TRBJ2-1; d_call: TRBD2; cdr3_nt: TGTGCCAGCAGCCGTTTAGGTAGCGGGTCCTACAATGAGCAGTTCTTC; cdr3_aa: CASSRLGSGSYNEQFF
v_call: TRBV5-6; clone_size: -; j_call: TRBJ2-7; d_call: TRBD1; cdr3_nt: TGTGCCAGCAGCTTATCGGGACAGGGGTTCTACGAGCAGTACTTC; cdr3_aa: CASSLSGQGFYEQYF
v_call: TRBV5-1; clone_size: few; j_call: TRBJ2-1; d_call: -; cdr3_nt: TGCGCCAGCAGCTTGCGGGGGGCTGGGATTGGGTCCTACAATGAGCAGTTCTTC; cdr3_aa: CASSLRGAGIGSYNEQFF
v_call: TRBV13; clone_size: -; j_call: TRBJ2-2; d_call: -; cdr3_nt: TGTGCCAGCAGCTTAGTCTGGGCGAACACCGGGGAGCTGTTTTTT; cdr3_aa: CASSLVWANTGELFF
v_call: TRBV4-3; clone_size: many; j_call: TRBJ2-6; d_call: -; cdr3_nt: TGCGCCAGCAGCCAAGAGGGATCTTTGGGCTCTGGGGCCAACGTCCTGACTTTC; cdr3_aa: CASSQEGSLGSGANVLTF
v_call: TRBV7-2; clone_size: -; j_call: TRBJ2-7; d_call: TRBD2; cdr3_nt: TGTGCCAGCAGCCTTAGAGGACTAGCGGGACAACGCTACGAGCAGTACTTC; cdr3_aa: CASSLRGLAGQRYEQYF
v_call: TRBV20-1; clone_size: few; j_call: TRBJ1-1; d_call: TRBD1; cdr3_nt: TGCAGTGCTAGCAGGGGGGGGACAGGGGGCACGGAAGCTTTCTTT; cdr3_aa: CSASRGGTGGTEAFF
v_call: TRBV7-9; clone_size: few; j_call: TRBJ2-1; d_call: TRBD1; cdr3_nt: TGTGCCAGCAGGCCGGGACAGGGCAACAATGAGCAGTTCTTC; cdr3_aa: CASRPGQGNNEQFF
v_call: TRBV2; clone_size: -; j_call: TRBJ2-3; d_call: -; cdr3_nt: TGTGCCAGCACCCCCTTAGCAGATACGCAGTATTTT; cdr3_aa: CASTPLADTQYF
v_call: TRBV28; clone_size: few; j_call: TRBJ2-5; d_call: -; cdr3_nt: TGTGCCAGCAGTTTGTACGGGTTCTCACAAGAGACCCAGTACTTC; cdr3_aa: CASSLYGFSQETQYF
v_call: TRBV9; clone_size: -; j_call: TRBJ1-2; d_call: TRBD1; cdr3_nt: TGTGCCAGCAGCGCGACAGGGACTAACTATGGCTACACCTTC; cdr3_aa: CASSATGTNYGYTF
v_call: TRBV5-4; clone_size: few; j_call: TRBJ2-1; d_call: -; cdr3_nt: TGTGCCAGCAGCCTACGGGATGACAATGAGCAGTTCTTC; cdr3_aa: CASSLRDDNEQFF
v_call: TRBV7-2; clone_size: few; j_call: TRBJ1-2; d_call: -; cdr3_nt: TGTGCCAGCAGCTCGTGGATCTGGGATGGCTACACCTTC; cdr3_aa: CASSSWIWDGYTF
v_call: TRBV7-6; clone_size: few; j_call: TRBJ2-5; d_call: TRBD1; cdr3_nt: TGTGCCAGCAGCCCCCATTCCGGGACAGGGGTGAGGACCCAGTACTTC; cdr3_aa: CASSPHSGTGVRTQYF
v_call: TRBV15; clone_size: few; j_call: TRBJ2-2; d_call: -; cdr3_nt: TGTGCCACCAGCAGAGTACGGGCCGGGGAGCTGTTTTTT; cdr3_aa: CATSRVRAGELFF
v_call: TRBV30; clone_size: once; j_call: TRBJ2-1; d_call: TRBD2; cdr3_nt: TGTGCCTGGAGTAAGGGACTAGCCTCCTACAATGAGCAGTTCTTC; cdr3_aa: CAWSKGLASYNEQFF
v_call: TRBV20-1; clone_size: few; j_call: TRBJ2-3; d_call: TRBD1; cdr3_nt: TGCAGTGCTAGAGTAGGGGACAGTAGCACAGATACGCAGTATTTT; cdr3_aa: CSARVGDSSTDTQYF
v_call: TRBV7-3; clone_size: -; j_call: TRBJ1-2; d_call: TRBD1; cdr3_nt: TGTGCCAGCAGCCAGGACAGGAGCTATGGCTACACCTTC; cdr3_aa: CASSQDRSYGYTF
v_call: TRBV19; clone_size: many; j_call: TRBJ1-1; d_call: -; cdr3_nt: TGTGCCAGTAGTATCCCCGCCGGGGGCACTGAAGCTTTCTTT; cdr3_aa: CASSIPAGGTEAFF
v_call: TRBV29-1; clone_size: -; j_call: TRBJ2-1; d_call: -; cdr3_nt: TGCAGCGTTGAAGATTCGGGCGGGGCCTACAATGAGCAGTTCTTC; cdr3_aa: CSVEDSGGAYNEQFF
v_call: TRBV6-5; clone_size: few; j_call: TRBJ2-4; d_call: TRBD1; cdr3_nt: TGTGCCAGCAGTCGGACAGGGCCAAACATTCAGTACTTC; cdr3_aa: CASSRTGPNIQYF
v_call: TRBV20-1; clone_size: -; j_call: TRBJ1-2; d_call: -; cdr3_nt: TGCAGTGCTAGAGGTGGCAGGCAAGTCTATGGCTACACCTTC; cdr3_aa: CSARGGRQVYGYTF
v_call: TRBV14; clone_size: -; j_call: TRBJ2-2; d_call: -; cdr3_nt: TGTGCCAGCAGCCAAGCACGGGTTACCGGGGAGCTGTTTTTT; cdr3_aa: CASSQARVTGELFF
v_call: TRBV12-3/TRBV12-4; clone_size: -; j_call: TRBJ2-7; d_call: -; cdr3_nt: TGTGCCAGCAGTTTTAGAACAGGGAGCCCCTACGAGCAGTACTTC; cdr3_aa: CASSFRTGSPYEQYF
v_call: TRBV29-1; clone_size: few; j_call: TRBJ1-1; d_call: -; cdr3_nt: TGCAGCGTTGCAGGGTCCACCATGAACACTGAAGCTTTCTTT; cdr3_aa: CSVAGSTMNTEAFF
v_call: TRBV24-1; clone_size: -; j_call: TRBJ2-1; d_call: -; cdr3_nt: TGTGCCACCAGTCATCTTCGGAATGAGCAGTTCTTC; cdr3_aa: CATSHLRNEQFF
v_call: TRBV18; clone_size: many; j_call: TRBJ1-5; d_call: -; cdr3_nt: TGTGCCAGCTCACCACCGGGGGCAGGGGGCAATCAGCCCCAGCATTTT; cdr3_aa: CASSPPGAGGNQPQHF
v_call: TRBV11-3; clone_size: -; j_call: TRBJ2-2; d_call: TRBD1; cdr3_nt: TGTGCCAGCAGCCCATCACAGGGGAGGAACACCGGGGAGCTGTTTTTT; cdr3_aa: CASSPSQGRNTGELFF
v_call: TRBV19; clone_size: few; j_call: TRBJ2-7; d_call: -; cdr3_nt: TGTGCCAGTAGTATCAACCTAGCCTACGAGCAGTACTTC; cdr3_aa: CASSINLAYEQYF
v_call: TRBV11-3; clone_size: -; j_call: TRBJ2-2; d_call: TRBD1; cdr3_nt: TGTGCCAGCAGCCCCTACAGGGGTACCGGGGAGCTGTTTTTT; cdr3_aa: CASSPYRGTGELFF
v_call: TRBV20-1; clone_size: -; j_call: TRBJ1-5; d_call: -; cdr3_nt: TGCAGTGCTAGGGACAGTAATAGCAATCAGCCCCAGCATTTT; cdr3_aa: CSARDSNSNQPQHF
v_call: TRBV7-9; clone_size: few; j_call: TRBJ2-7; d_call: -; cdr3_nt: TGTGCCAGCAGCACCGGGAGTTCGGGGGAGCAGTACTTC; cdr3_aa: CASSTGSSGEQYF
v_call: TRBV6-5; clone_size: few; j_call: TRBJ1-5; d_call: -; cdr3_nt: TGTGCCAGCAGTAGATCCGGGACGCATAGCAATCAGCCCCAGCATTTT; cdr3_aa: CASSRSGTHSNQPQHF
v_call: TRBV29-1; clone_size: few; j_call: TRBJ2-7; d_call: -; cdr3_nt: TGCAGCGTTGAGACCGGGCCAGGGGTGGGCCAGCAGTACTTC; cdr3_aa: CSVETGPGVGQQYF
v_call: TRBV5-1; clone_size: few; j_call: TRBJ1-1; d_call: -; cdr3_nt: TGCGCCAGCAGCTTGGCGACAGGCCGAAACACTGAAGCTTTCTTT; cdr3_aa: CASSLATGRNTEAFF
v_call: TRBV29-1; clone_size: -; j_call: TRBJ1-2; d_call: -; cdr3_nt: TGCAGCGTTGAGACGGAAAACTATGGCTACACCTTC; cdr3_aa: CSVETENYGYTF
v_call: TRBV12-3/TRBV12-4; clone_size: -; j_call: TRBJ2-6; d_call: -; cdr3_nt: TGTGCCAGCAGGCGACGGGAGACAAGAACCAGCTCTGGGGCCAACGTCCTGACTTTC; cdr3_aa: CASRRRETRTSSGANVLTF
v_call: TRBV7-2; clone_size: few; j_call: TRBJ2-2; d_call: TRBD2; cdr3_nt: TGTGCCAGCAGGGGACTAGCGGGAGCTGGAAACACCGGGGAGCTGTTTTTT; cdr3_aa: CASRGLAGAGNTGELFF
v_call: TRBV5-1; clone_size: few; j_call: TRBJ2-1; d_call: -; cdr3_nt: TGCGCCAGCAGCAGGGACATCTACAATGAGCAGTTCTTC; cdr3_aa: CASSRDIYNEQFF
v_call: TRBV20-1; clone_size: few; j_call: TRBJ2-7; d_call: TRBD2; cdr3_nt: TGCAGTGCGCCCGGGACTAGCGGGGGCCCTACGTACTTC; cdr3_aa: CSAPGTSGGPTYF
v_call: TRBV29-1; clone_size: -; j_call: TRBJ2-3; d_call: -; cdr3_nt: TGCAGCGGTATCGGAGCTACAGATACGCAGTATTTT; cdr3_aa: CSGIGATDTQYF
v_call: TRBV20-1; clone_size: -; j_call: TRBJ1-1; d_call: TRBD1; cdr3_nt: TGCAGTGCTAGAGATACGTACAGGGGGAGGAACACTGAAGCTTTCTTT; cdr3_aa: CSARDTYRGRNTEAFF